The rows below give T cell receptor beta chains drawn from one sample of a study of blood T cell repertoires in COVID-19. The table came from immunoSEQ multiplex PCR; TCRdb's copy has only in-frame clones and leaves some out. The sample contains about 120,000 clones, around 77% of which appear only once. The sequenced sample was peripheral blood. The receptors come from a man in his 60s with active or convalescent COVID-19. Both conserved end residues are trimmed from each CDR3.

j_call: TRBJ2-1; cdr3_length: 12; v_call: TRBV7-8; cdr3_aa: ASSGTSAYNEQF
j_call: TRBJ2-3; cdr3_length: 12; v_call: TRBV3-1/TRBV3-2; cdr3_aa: ASSHEDRPDTQY
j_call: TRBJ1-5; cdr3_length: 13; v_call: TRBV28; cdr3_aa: ASSTRTGRNQPQH
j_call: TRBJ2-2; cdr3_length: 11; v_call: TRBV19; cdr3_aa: ASSIGRAGELF
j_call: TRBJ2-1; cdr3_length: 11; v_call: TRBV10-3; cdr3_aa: ATGLASYNEQF
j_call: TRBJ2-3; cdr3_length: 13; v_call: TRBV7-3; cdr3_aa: ASRLRGLETDTQY
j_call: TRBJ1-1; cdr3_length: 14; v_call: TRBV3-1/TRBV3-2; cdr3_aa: ASSQDRGGWVTEAF
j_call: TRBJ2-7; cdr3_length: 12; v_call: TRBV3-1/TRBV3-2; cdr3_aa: ASSPSTGGYEQY
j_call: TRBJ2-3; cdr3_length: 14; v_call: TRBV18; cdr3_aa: ASSPGTSGHTDTQY
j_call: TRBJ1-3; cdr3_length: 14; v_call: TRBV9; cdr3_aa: ASSATTEGTGNTIY
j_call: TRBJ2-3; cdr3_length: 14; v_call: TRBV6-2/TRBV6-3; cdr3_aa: ASSGQSRQDADTQY
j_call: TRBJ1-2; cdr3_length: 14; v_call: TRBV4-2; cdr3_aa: ASSQDQSGDDYGYT
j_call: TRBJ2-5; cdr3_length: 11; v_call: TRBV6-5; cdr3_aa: ASRSGLGGTQY
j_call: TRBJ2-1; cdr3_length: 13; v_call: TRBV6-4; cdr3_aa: ASSDGTSGNNEQF
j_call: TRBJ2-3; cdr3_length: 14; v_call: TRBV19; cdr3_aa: ASSPRAAGGTDTQY
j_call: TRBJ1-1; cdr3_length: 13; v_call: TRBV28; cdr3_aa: ASSKRQGRSTEAF
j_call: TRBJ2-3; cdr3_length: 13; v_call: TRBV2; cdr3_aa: ASSEGELVIDTQY
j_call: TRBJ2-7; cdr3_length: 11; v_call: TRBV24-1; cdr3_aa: ATNLRQGYEQY
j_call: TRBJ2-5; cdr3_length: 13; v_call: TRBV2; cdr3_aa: ASRGTSGSGETQY
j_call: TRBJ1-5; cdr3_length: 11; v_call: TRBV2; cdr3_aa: ASSEVRDQPQH
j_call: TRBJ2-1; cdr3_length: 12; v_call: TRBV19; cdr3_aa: ASSTAGQYNEQF
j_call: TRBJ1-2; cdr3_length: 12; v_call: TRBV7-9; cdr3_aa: ASSLTGVDYGYT
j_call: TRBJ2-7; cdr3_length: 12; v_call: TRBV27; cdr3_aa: ASSSTTSPYEQY
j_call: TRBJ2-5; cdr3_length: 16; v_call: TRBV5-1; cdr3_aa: ASSTGLAGGPNGETQY
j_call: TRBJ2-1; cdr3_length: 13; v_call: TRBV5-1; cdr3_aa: ASSFWSGSYNEQF
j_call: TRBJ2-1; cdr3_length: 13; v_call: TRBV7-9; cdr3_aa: ASSPAGGAYNEQF
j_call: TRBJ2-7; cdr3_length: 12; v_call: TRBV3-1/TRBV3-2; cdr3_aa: ASTRLAGTHEQY
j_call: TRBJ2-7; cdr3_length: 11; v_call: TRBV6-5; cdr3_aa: AAPDGSSYEQY
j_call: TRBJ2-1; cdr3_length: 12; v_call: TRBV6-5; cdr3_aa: ASSYTGQGNEQF
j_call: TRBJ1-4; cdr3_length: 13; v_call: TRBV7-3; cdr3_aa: ASSLSGTGDEKLF
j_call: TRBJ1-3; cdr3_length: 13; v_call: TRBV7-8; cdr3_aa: ASSLASYSGNTIY
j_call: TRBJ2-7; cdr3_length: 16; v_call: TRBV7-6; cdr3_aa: ASSLALGAGGPENEQY
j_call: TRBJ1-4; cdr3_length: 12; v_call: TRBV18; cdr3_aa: ASSYRESNEKLF